This T cell receptor (beta chain) is from a study of early T cells in non-severe SARS-CoV-2 infection. In the study overall: Alpha and beta chains were unpaired, from unsorted whole-blood bulk RNA.

Attached unique molecular identifiers marked individual cDNA molecules. Each CDR3 protein gets one entry after TCRdb re-called the 5' RACE reads with MiXCR. The sample lists over 50,000 distinct CDR3 sequences, over 9.5% occurring once. The ends lost 5 bases at V and 12 bases at J; junction bases unmatched: 3. The CDR3 consists of 12 residues. In germline, CDR1 is SGHVS, CDR2 FNYEAQ. This clonotype was seen repeatedly, ten times or more. Its antigen is currently unknown. General study points: Matching against VDJdb likely underestimated virus-specific expansions, favoring anti-spike CD8.

This TCR was recovered from an adult who was a healthcare worker with PCR-confirmed SARS-CoV-2 infection or an uninfected control (not recorded which). The chain links TRBV7-6 to TRBJ2-1; TRBD2 aligns across 11 bases. The sample consisted of whole blood. The CDR3 nucleotides read TGTGCCAGCAGCGGGACTAGCGGTTGGCAGTTCTTC. Its translation is CASSGTSGWQFF.